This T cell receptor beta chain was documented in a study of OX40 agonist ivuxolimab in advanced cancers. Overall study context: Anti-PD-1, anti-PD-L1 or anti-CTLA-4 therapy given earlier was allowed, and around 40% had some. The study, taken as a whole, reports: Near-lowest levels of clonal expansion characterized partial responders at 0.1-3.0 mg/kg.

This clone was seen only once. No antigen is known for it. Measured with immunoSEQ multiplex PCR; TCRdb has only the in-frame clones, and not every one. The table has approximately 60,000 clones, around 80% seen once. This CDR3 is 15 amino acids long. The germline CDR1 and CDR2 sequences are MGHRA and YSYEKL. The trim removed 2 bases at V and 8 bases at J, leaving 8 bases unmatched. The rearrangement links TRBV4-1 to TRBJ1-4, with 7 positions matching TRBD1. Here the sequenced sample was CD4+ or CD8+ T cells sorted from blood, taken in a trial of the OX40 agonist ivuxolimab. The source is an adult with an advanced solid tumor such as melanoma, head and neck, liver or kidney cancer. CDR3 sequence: CASSQHRGLAEKLFF. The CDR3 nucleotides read TGCGCCAGCAGCCAACACAGGGGCCTCGCAGAAAAACTGTTTTTT.